This T cell receptor (beta chain) was retrieved from a study of blood T cell repertoires in COVID-19. Overall study context: From T cells, B-cell-depleted T cells, or PBMCs came the material, which was cDNA or gDNA.

Per the original methods: Amplifying reference gene primers gave estimates of nucleated cell counts. Profiled with immunoSEQ multiplex PCR; TCRdb holds only in-frame clones, not every one. V, J and clone size are taken as reported in that table, and D and trimming were inferred from the DNA itself. The table includes fewer than 200,000 clones, under 90% detected once. This receptor was obtained from a human donor in a cohort sampled during active COVID-19. The sample consisted of peripheral blood.

The CDR3 nucleotides are TGTGCCAGCAGCCCGGGACAGCAAGAGACCCAGTACTTC. This encodes CASSPGQQETQYF. The rearrangement joins TRBV5-4 to TRBJ2-5, with 7 bases identical to TRBD1. There are 13 residues in the CDR3. Per the germline V gene, CDR1 is SGHNT and CDR2 is YYREEE (reference sequence). V trimming: 4 bases; J trimming: 2 bases; junction bases outside the gene matches: 2.